This T cell receptor beta chain was identified in a study of shared clonotypes between healthy human individuals. In the study overall: CD4 naive cells filled three plates per donor, CD4 memory three, CD8 naive two and CD8 memory one. Study observations and caveats: Incomplete sequencing of sorted subsets was indicated by rarefaction despite large depth. Naive CD4 clonotypes overlapped across a handful of donors at roughly 5.1%.

Deep was the level at which the assay was run. Measured with immunoSEQ multiplex PCR; TCRdb has only the in-frame clones, and not every one. The sample yields about 2,100,000 clones, around 93% seen once. Trimming pared 3 bases from V and 1 base from J, leaving 16 bases between. The CDR3 has 16 residues. CDR1 and CDR2 from the germline V gene are ENHRY and SYGVKD. This clone has just one count. Antigen: not known. CD45RO negativity and positive selection for CCR7 defined naive CD8 cells, a population that excluded terminally differentiated effector memory CD45RA+ cells. Material: naive CD8+ T cells from PBMCs. This TCR was sampled from a man younger than 35 in good health. Some clones in this sample may be carry-over from other donors' samples. The rearrangement joins TRBV10-3 to TRBJ2-7; possibly TRBD1 for D (5 bases). The CDR3 sequence: CAISDPDRPTSYEQYF. The DNA of the CDR3 is TGTGCCATCAGTGACCCCGACAGACCGACTTCCTACGAGCAGTACTTC.